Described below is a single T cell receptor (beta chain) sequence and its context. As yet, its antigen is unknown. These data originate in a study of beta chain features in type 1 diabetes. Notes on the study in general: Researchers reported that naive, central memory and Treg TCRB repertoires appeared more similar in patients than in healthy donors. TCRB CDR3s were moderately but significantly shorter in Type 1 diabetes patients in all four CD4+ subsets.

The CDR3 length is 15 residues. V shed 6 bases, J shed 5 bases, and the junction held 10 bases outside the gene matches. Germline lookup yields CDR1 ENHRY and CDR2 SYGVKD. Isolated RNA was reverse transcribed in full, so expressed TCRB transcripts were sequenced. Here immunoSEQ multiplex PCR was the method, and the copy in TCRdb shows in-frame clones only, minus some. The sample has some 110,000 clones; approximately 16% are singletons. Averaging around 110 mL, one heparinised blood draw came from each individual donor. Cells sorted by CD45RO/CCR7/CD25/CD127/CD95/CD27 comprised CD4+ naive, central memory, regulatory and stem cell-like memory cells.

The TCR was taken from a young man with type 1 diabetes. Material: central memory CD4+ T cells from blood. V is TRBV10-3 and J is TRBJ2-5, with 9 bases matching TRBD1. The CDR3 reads CAIRATGGPGETQYF. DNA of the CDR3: TGTGCCATCAGGGCGACAGGGGGGCCTGGGGAGACCCAGTACTTC.